The following is a T cell receptor beta chain sequence with its context. Unmatched junction bases numbered 5, after V lost 2 bases and J lost 3 bases. The germline CDR1 and CDR2 sequences are SGHTA and FQGNSA. The CDR3 is 15 amino acids. Authors' data handling: Amplification with reference gene primers provided the estimates of nucleated cell counts. Sequencing used immunoSEQ multiplex PCR; TCRdb keeps in-frame clones, though not all of them. V, J and clone size were drawn from that table, and D and trimming were deduced from the DNA. The table includes tens of thousands of clones, around 93% detected once. The record originates from a study of blood T cell repertoires in COVID-19.

The rearrangement uses TRBV7-2 and TRBJ1-2, with 8 bases fitting TRBD1. The receptor comes from a human donor with active COVID-19. The donor label of this sample is uncertain. The sequencing sample was made of peripheral blood. For the CDR3, the DNA is TGTGCCAGCAGCTTAAGGGGACAGGCCGACTATGGCTACACCTTC. Protein sequence: CASSLRGQADYGYTF.